These T cell receptor beta chains were read from a single sample in a study of human T cells and chemical hapten exposure. TCRdb redid the calling of the RACE reads with MiXCR, one entry per CDR3 protein. The table lists 35,000 to 55,000 distinct CDR3 sequences, 9.5% to 10% of them singletons. The input for sequencing was whole blood, taken in connection with sensitization to the hapten diphenylcyclopropenone (DPC). The receptors shown here come from a woman aged 25 to 39 with alopecia areata. Some clones in this sample may be carry-over from other donors' samples. CDR3s include the opening cysteine and the closing phenylalanine or tryptophan. The D gene is left open where the match is weak. Part of the rows lack a size; the others show once, few, many or a class for expanded clones.

>TRBV28|-|few|TRBJ1-2
TGTGCCAGCAGTCCCCGAAGGGTGGTTGGCTACACCTTC
CASSPRRVVGYTF
>TRBV24-1|-|many|TRBJ2-3
TGTGCCACCAGTGACCCGTCTAGCACAGATACGCAGTATTTT
CATSDPSSTDTQYF
>TRBV29-1|TRBD1|few|TRBJ2-1
TGCAGCGTTGACTCCGGGACAGGGTTCTTATATGAGCAGTTCTTC
CSVDSGTGFLYEQFF
>TRBV7-3|-|many|TRBJ2-3
TGTGCCAGCAGCCTTTCCGGGACTGGAGCATGGGATACGCAGTATTTT
CASSLSGTGAWDTQYF
>TRBV6-6|-|few|TRBJ1-2
TGTGCCAGCAGTTACTCGCTCAGGGGAGCTAACTATGGCTACACCTTC
CASSYSLRGANYGYTF
>TRBV7-9|TRBD1|many|TRBJ2-5
TGTGCCAGCAGCTTAGCCGGGACAGCACAAGAGACCCAGTACTTC
CASSLAGTAQETQYF
>TRBV5-6|TRBD1|many|TRBJ2-5
TGTGCCAGCAGCTCCCGGACAGGGACAGAGACCCAGTACTTC
CASSSRTGTETQYF
>TRBV2|TRBD2|many|TRBJ2-7
TGTGCCAGCAGTTTGGGACTAGCGGCCTACGAGCAGTACTTC
CASSLGLAAYEQYF
>TRBV4-2|TRBD2|many|TRBJ2-6
TGTGCCAGCAGCCAAGCTTCGTTGCGGGGGAACTCTGGGGCCAACGTCCTGACTTTC
CASSQASLRGNSGANVLTF
>TRBV7-2|-|-|TRBJ1-1
TGTGCCAGCAGCTTAGAGGCCGGGTACACTGAAGCTTTCTTT
CASSLEAGYTEAFF
>TRBV29-1|-|-|TRBJ1-2
TGCAGCGTTGACGGGCGGAGCTATGGCTACACCTTC
CSVDGRSYGYTF
>TRBV18|-|-|TRBJ1-2
TGTGCCAGCTCACCACAGACAGGCGGCTACACCTTC
CASSPQTGGYTF
>TRBV6-2/TRBV6-3|-|few|TRBJ2-7
TGTGCCAGCAAGGGGGGGGGCCCCTCCTACGAGCAGTACTTC
CASKGGGPSYEQYF
>TRBV15|-|once|TRBJ1-1
TGTGCCACCAGCAGGGCGACAGGGAACACTGAAGCTTTCTTT
CATSRATGNTEAFF
>TRBV6-2/TRBV6-3|-|-|TRBJ1-2
TGTGCCAGCAGTTTGGGGGCGCGATATGGCTACACCTTC
CASSLGARYGYTF
>TRBV29-1|-|-|TRBJ2-2
TGCAGCGTTGCCGGGACGGTCGGGTCCGGGGAGCTGTTTTTT
CSVAGTVGSGELFF
>TRBV7-6|TRBD1|-|TRBJ1-4
TGTGCCAGCAGCCACAGGGGTAGTGGGGCAACTAATGAAAAACTGTTTTTT
CASSHRGSGATNEKLFF
>TRBV7-9|-|few|TRBJ2-2
TGTGCCAGCAGCTCCCCGGGGGAGGTCACCGGGGAGCTGTTTTTT
CASSSPGEVTGELFF
>TRBV29-1|-|-|TRBJ2-3
TGCAGCGTTGAAGTGCCAGAGCCTAGCACAGATACGCAGTATTTT
CSVEVPEPSTDTQYF
>TRBV6-2/TRBV6-3|-|-|TRBJ2-7
TGTGCCAGCAGCACGCAAGTCTACGAGCAGTACTTC
CASSTQVYEQYF
>TRBV7-2|-|many|TRBJ1-5
TGTGCCAGCAGCTCATTAGGGTCTCTTATAGATCAGCCCCAGCATTTT
CASSSLGSLIDQPQHF
>TRBV28|TRBD2|many|TRBJ2-7
TGTGCCAGCAGCTACGGTACTCTACTAGCGGGGGGGAACTACGAGCAGTACTTC
CASSYGTLLAGGNYEQYF
>TRBV27|TRBD2|many|TRBJ2-1
TGTGCCAGCAGTCTTCTCCCACGGGGGGTTGAGCAGTTCTTC
CASSLLPRGVEQFF
>TRBV30|-|-|TRBJ2-2
TGTGCCTGGAGTGTCCAGGGGCTTAACACCGGGGAGCTGTTTTTT
CAWSVQGLNTGELFF
>TRBV7-2|TRBD2|medium-sized|TRBJ2-1
TGTGCCAGCAGCTCGACTAGCGGGGTTCCTAATGAGCAGTTCTTC
CASSSTSGVPNEQFF
>TRBV9|-|-|TRBJ2-2
TGTGCCAGCAGCGTAGAGGGGCGGAACACCGGGGAGCTGTTTTTT
CASSVEGRNTGELFF
>TRBV6-2/TRBV6-3|-|-|TRBJ1-2
TGTGCCAGCAGGGAAGGCTACACCTTC
CASREGYTF
>TRBV12-3/TRBV12-4|-|-|TRBJ2-3
TGTGCCAGCAGAGAGACTGGGCCAGATACGCAGTATTTT
CASRETGPDTQYF
>TRBV19|-|many|TRBJ2-1
TGTGCCAGTAGTATAAGGCCAGGGAGGTACAATGAGCAGTTCTTC
CASSIRPGRYNEQFF
>TRBV9|TRBD1|few|TRBJ1-1
TGTGCCAGCAGCATGGCAGGGGGCGCGACCACTGAAGCTTTCTTT
CASSMAGGATTEAFF
>TRBV7-8|TRBD1|-|TRBJ1-1
TGTGCCAGCAGCGTCACGACAGGGGCTGAAGCTTTCTTT
CASSVTTGAEAFF
>TRBV10-3|-|many|TRBJ1-5
TGTGCCACTGGGTGGGATAGCAATCAGCCCCAGCATTTT
CATGWDSNQPQHF
>TRBV7-3|TRBD2|few|TRBJ2-1
TGTGCCAGCAGCCGTATCGGGACTAGGATCAATGAGCAGTTCTTC
CASSRIGTRINEQFF
>TRBV6-2/TRBV6-3|-|-|TRBJ2-4
TGTGCCAGCAGTTACCCGACAGGGAGGAGTGGAAACATTCAGTACTTC
CASSYPTGRSGNIQYF
>TRBV6-1|-|-|TRBJ1-2
TGTGCCAGCGACGACAGGATTTATCATGGCTACACCTTC
CASDDRIYHGYTF
>TRBV21-1|-|-|TRBJ2-7
TGTGCCAGCTCGACAGGGACCTACGAGCAGTACTTC
CASSTGTYEQYF
>TRBV6-2/TRBV6-3|-|few|TRBJ1-1
TGTGCCAGCAGCCTCACCGGGAGGTTCACTGAAGCTTTCTTT
CASSLTGRFTEAFF